Many counts were recorded for the clone carrying this T cell receptor beta chain. Produced via immunoSEQ multiplex PCR; TCRdb's table is partial and in-frame only. The profile covers 180,000 or so clones, with approximately 80% appearing a single time and about 11% taken by the ten largest. Germline values: CDR1 MNHNS, CDR2 SASEGT. The V end lost 2 bases, the J end lost 2 bases, and 12 bases lay between the germline ends. The CDR3 is 15 residues long. This record belongs to a study of blood T cell repertoires in COVID-19. About the study: The analysed material was cDNA or gDNA that came from T cells, B-cell-depleted T cells, or PBMCs.

The sequence came from a woman aged 40-49 years with COVID-19, enrolled during active disease. The chain employs TRBV6-1 and TRBJ1-2; TRBD1 might be the D (5 bases). The sample comprised peripheral blood. CDR3 sequence (DNA): TGTGCCAGCAGTGAAATCACAGGCCCCAACTATGGCTACACCTTC. Translated: CASSEITGPNYGYTF.